Following are 9 T cell receptor beta chains from one sample sequenced in a study of T-cell memory formation after mild COVID-19. TCRdb called the 5' RACE reads again in MiXCR, with one record for every CDR3 protein. The table lists under 450,000 distinct CDR3 sequences, under 25% of them singletons. Sequencing input: PBMCs or a T cell subset sorted from them (not recorded which). These receptors were taken from a man younger than 35 who had mild COVID-19 (a few samples of this study predate the infection). Cell type and time point are not known.

This clonotype was detected many times. The chain has TRBV27 and TRBJ2-1, with D unclear. This CDR3 comprises 14 residues. The germline V gene encodes CDR1 MNHEY and CDR2 SMNVEV (reference sequence). V was clipped by 5 bases and J by 6 bases, with 14 bases between them. In DNA form, the CDR3 reads TGTGCCAGCAGTCGAGGTAGCACGATCAATGAGCAGTTCTTC. Encoded protein: CASSRGSTINEQFF.

The gene calls are TRBV20-1 and TRBJ2-7; D uncertain. Germline lookup yields CDR1 DFQATT and CDR2 SNEGSKA (reference sequence). The CDR3 has 13 amino acids. V was trimmed by 1 base and J by 3 bases, leaving 10 bases between them. DNA for the CDR3: TGCAGTGCTAGAGCCCGATCGAACTACGAGCAGTACTTC. Translation gives CSARARSNYEQYF.

The V and J genes are TRBV6-6 and TRBJ1-5; 7 bases map to TRBD1. The V gene's germline CDR1 is MNHNY and CDR2 SVGAGI (reference sequence). This CDR3 has 15 residues. J was trimmed by 3 bases and V by 7 bases; bases with no gene match: 9. CDR3 nucleotides: TGTGCCAGCAAAGACCCAGGGGGTCCCAATCAGCCCCAGCATTTT. Encoded protein: CASKDPGGPNQPQHF.

V gene TRBV9 combines with J gene TRBJ1-1, with TRBD1 matching 7 bases. Losses at the gene ends were 4 bases for V and 4 bases for J; bases not matched to a gene: 7. The CDR3 contains 14 residues. Germline V lookup: CDR1 SGDLS, CDR2 YYNGEE. CDR3 sequence reads: CASSLTGASTEAFF. CDR3 nucleotides: TGTGCCAGCAGCCTCACAGGGGCAAGCACTGAAGCTTTCTTT.

This clonotype was detected a few times. V and J are TRBV20-1 and TRBJ2-7; 7 bases are shared with TRBD2. The junction had 8 bases not matched to a gene; V was cut back by 1 base and J by 2 bases. Germline-derived CDR1 and CDR2 are DFQATT and SNEGSKA (reference sequence). The CDR3 covers 15 residues. This chain's CDR3 is CSARAPGSGTYEQYV. In DNA, the CDR3 is TGCAGTGCTAGAGCCCCCGGGAGCGGGACCTACGAGCAGTACGTC.

This chain uses TRBV6-2 or TRBV6-3 with TRBJ2-3, with 7 bases fitting TRBD2. Per the germline V gene, CDR1 is MNHEY and CDR2 is SVGEGT. V shed 5 bases and J 4 bases; nucleotides not matched to a gene: 0. The CDR3 totals 12 residues. The DNA of the CDR3 is TGTGCCAGCAGTGGGAGGGCAGATACGCAGTATTTT. It yields the protein CASSGRADTQYF.

The table lists this clonotype with a few counts. The J gene is TRBJ1-1, the V gene TRBV6-5; D is possibly TRBD1 (5 bases). V lost 0 bases, J lost 0 bases, and 8 bases lay in between. In germline, CDR1 is MNHEY, CDR2 SVGAGI. The CDR3 loop spans 15 amino acids. The CDR3 DNA reads TGTGCCAGCAGTTACTCGTGGGGGATGAACACTGAAGCTTTCTTT. This sequence encodes CASSYSWGMNTEAFF.

This clonotype came up many times. The chain joins TRBV6-4 to TRBJ2-3, with 13 bases fitting TRBD2. The CDR3 consists of 16 residues. J was trimmed by 1 base and V by 3 bases; bases with no gene match: 1. Germline CDR1 and CDR2: MRHNA and SNTAGT. This CDR3 reads CASSEGTSGGTDTQYF. The CDR3, as DNA: TGTGCCAGCAGTGAGGGGACTAGCGGGGGCACAGATACGCAGTATTTT.

J is TRBJ2-7 and V is TRBV18; 8 bases align to TRBD1. The CDR3 totals 15 residues. The ends lost 6 bases at V and 1 base at J; junction bases unmatched: 8. The germline V gene has CDR1 KGHSH and CDR2 LQKENI. In nucleotides, the CDR3 is TGTGCCAGCTCGCTTGGACAGGGAGAGTCCTACGAGCAGTACGTC. Protein sequence: CASSLGQGESYEQYV.